The next 21 T cell receptor beta chains were all read from a single sample in a study of T cell repertoires in aging, cancer and after chemotherapy. Peripheral blood genomic DNA, not sorted cells or RNA, was the template. TRB rearrangements spanning V, D and J were amplified using mixed TRB-A/B primers. TCRdb redid the calling of the multiplex PCR reads with MiXCR, one entry per CDR3 protein. The sample records around 2,500 distinct CDR3 sequences, roughly 25% being singletons. Sequencing was done on a sample of blood. Every receptor here comes from a human donor in good health.

This clonotype was seen a handful of times. This sequence joins TRBV7-2 and TRBJ2-7; tentatively, D is TRBD2 (6 bases). Looked up from germline, CDR1 is SGHTA and CDR2 is FQGNSA. V lost 5 bases to trimming and J lost 6 bases, with 11 bases between them. CDR3 length: 12 residues. CDR3 in amino acids: CASSNRLGEQYF. The CDR3 DNA follows: TGTGCCAGCAGCAACCGACTAGGCGAGCAGTACTTC.

This clonotype is judged medium-sized. The chain has TRBV12-3 or TRBV12-4 and TRBJ2-7, with no clear D. Trimming shortened V by 4 bases and J by 2 bases, and 6 bases separated the two germline ends. CDR3 length equals 12 residues. The CDR3 region is CASSSRPYEQYF. Written as DNA, the CDR3 is TGTGCCAGCAGTTCACGTCCCTACGAGCAGTACTTC.

In its sample, this clonotype was seen a few times. The rearrangement uses TRBV5-1 and TRBJ2-5; 7 nucleotides align to TRBD1. Looked up from germline, CDR1 is SGHRS and CDR2 is YFSETQ. V shed 7 bases, J shed 0 bases, and the junction held 9 bases outside the gene matches. The CDR3 loop spans 15 amino acids. The CDR3 sequence: CASGTGTAYQETQYF. The CDR3 DNA reads TGCGCCAGCGGGACCGGGACAGCCTACCAAGAGACCCAGTACTTC.

By frequency in the sample, this clonotype is medium-sized. J is TRBJ2-7 and V is TRBV6-5, with D possibly being TRBD2 (6 bases). This CDR3 region has 16 residues. Trimming pared 0 bases from V and 5 bases from J, leaving 17 bases between. Germline V gene sequence: CDR1 MNHEY, CDR2 SVGAGI. The CDR3 DNA follows: TGTGCCAGCAGTTACTCGGGGGTATTGGGGAGGAACGAGCAGTACTTC. Its protein is CASSYSGVLGRNEQYF.

This chain links TRBV12-3 or TRBV12-4 with TRBJ1-1; 10 positions match TRBD1. With 6 bases clipped from V and 4 bases from J, the junction kept 2 bases outside the gene matches. The CDR3 has 13 residues. The CDR3 nucleotides read TGTGCCAGCAGCAGGACAGGGGGCACTGAAGCTTTCTTT. It yields the protein CASSRTGGTEAFF.

V gene TRBV20-1 combines with J gene TRBJ2-7; unclear D gene. V gave up 0 bases and J gave up 3 bases, with 12 bases separating them. This CDR3 region has 14 residues. The germline V gene encodes CDR1 DFQATT and CDR2 SNEGSKA (reference sequence). Here the CDR3 DNA reads TGCAGTGCTAGAGATACCCTTAATCACTACGAGCAGTACTTC. It codes for CSARDTLNHYEQYF.

The chain employs TRBV20-1 and TRBJ2-3; either TRBD1 or TRBD2 may fit D (5 bases each). This CDR3 has 14 amino acids. The germline CDR1 and CDR2 sequences are DFQATT and SNEGSKA (reference sequence). Trimming cost V 0 bases and J 9 bases, with 16 bases left between them. The CDR3 coding sequence is TGCAGTGCTAGAGATGAGGGGCACCGAGGCACGCAGTATTTT. Translation gives CSARDEGHRGTQYF.

This clonotype qualifies as medium-sized. The V call is TRBV13, the J call TRBJ1-1, with a weak D call TRBD1 (5 bases). Germline V CDR1 and CDR2: PRHDT, FYEKMQ (reference sequence). Trimming took off 5 bases at V and 3 bases at J, with 13 bases between the two ends. The CDR3 is 14 residues long. DNA for the CDR3: TGTGCCAGCAGCCTGTGGGGGGAAGACACTGAAGCTTTCTTT. Translated: CASSLWGEDTEAFF.

This clonotype occurred once. V is TRBV5-1 and J is TRBJ1-2; 8 bases are a match to TRBD1. Germline V lookup: CDR1 SGHRS, CDR2 YFSETQ. The CDR3 is made up of 16 amino acids. The junction had 10 bases not matched to a gene; V was cut back by 0 bases and J by 6 bases. The CDR3 nucleotides read TGCGCCAGCAGCTTGGTCCCTGACAGGGGCATCGATGGCTACACCTTC. Protein product: CASSLVPDRGIDGYTF. Full variable domain (outside the CDR3, taken from reference TRBV5-1 and TRBJ1-2): KAGVTQTPRYLIKTRGQQVTLSCSPISGHRSVSWYQQTPGQGLQFLFEYFSETQRNKGNFPGRFSGRQFSNSRSEMNVSTLELGDSALYLCASSLVPDRGIDGYTFGSGTRLTVV.

This clonotype is medium-sized in the sample. The genes are TRBV6-6 and TRBJ2-7, with 8 bases identical to TRBD1. J lost 6 bases, V lost 2 bases, and 18 bases had no gene match. CDR1 MNHNY and CDR2 SVGAGI come from the germline V gene (reference sequence). The CDR3 is made up of 18 amino acids. In DNA, the CDR3 is TGTGCCAGCAGTTACGGACAGGGAGCCTCCCTGACCTCTAGCGAGCAGTACTTC. Encoded protein: CASSYGQGASLTSSEQYF.

This clonotype turned up a few times. The chain has TRBV20-1 and TRBJ2-7; TRBD2 might be the D (6 bases). The germline gives CDR1 DFQATT, CDR2 SNEGSKA (reference sequence). The CDR3 runs to 13 residues. Trimming shortened V by 6 bases and J by 6 bases, and 18 bases separated the two germline ends. CDR3 region: CSAHGGPGSEQYF. The DNA of the CDR3 is TGCAGTGCCCATGGAGGGCCTGGCTCCGAGCAGTACTTC.

As to this clonotype: A read error is possible here, since a much larger clone lies one base away. The chain uses TRBV6-5 and TRBJ1-6; 7 nucleotides match TRBD1. The V segment lost 6 bases and the J segment 7 bases; nucleotides outside the gene matches: 9. This CDR3 contains 15 residues. Looked up from germline, CDR1 is MNHEY and CDR2 is SVGAGI. The CDR3 DNA sequence: TGTGCCAGCAGAAGCCCCGGGACAGCGAATTCACCCCTCCACTTT. This gives the protein CASRSPGTANSPLHF.

By sample share, this clonotype is medium-sized. The V and J genes are TRBV19 and TRBJ1-1; TRBD1 might be the D (5 bases). The CDR3 length is 14 residues. The germline CDR1 and CDR2 sequences are LNHDA and SQIVND (reference sequence). The V end was cut by 3 bases, the J end by 4 bases, with 12 bases between. This chain's CDR3 is CASSIQGRFTEAFF. CDR3 sequence (DNA): TGTGCCAGTAGTATTCAGGGCCGGTTCACTGAAGCTTTCTTT.

This clonotype was observed a few times. CDR3 sequence: CASSFSTVYGYTF. In DNA form, the CDR3 reads TGTGCCAGCAGTTTTTCTACGGTCTATGGCTACACCTTC. The chain combines TRBV12-3 or TRBV12-4 with TRBJ1-2; no reliable D call. V was cut by 3 bases and J by 4 bases, with 9 bases left in between. The CDR3 runs 13 residues.

The chain recombines TRBV6-2 or TRBV6-3 with TRBJ1-5, with unresolved D. V lost 6 bases, J lost 6 bases, and 12 bases lay in between. CDR1 MNHEY and CDR2 SVGEGT come from the germline V gene. This CDR3 region has 13 residues. The CDR3 DNA follows: TGTGCCAGCAGCCGCCCCCCCGGTCAGCCCCAGCATTTT. Translated: CASSRPPGQPQHF.

This clonotype was counted between two and nine times. This rearrangement joins TRBV19 to TRBJ2-3; the D gene could be TRBD1 or TRBD2 (6 bases each). Germline values: CDR1 LNHDA, CDR2 SQIVND (reference sequence). This CDR3 has 14 residues. Trimming took 6 bases from V and 7 from J, leaving 17 bases between them. The CDR3 region is CASRETGASNTQYF. In DNA, the CDR3 is TGTGCCAGTAGGGAAACGGGGGCCTCTAATACGCAGTATTTT.

This clonotype was counted between two and nine times. The chain couples TRBV7-2 to TRBJ2-7; a possible D gene is TRBD2 (6 bases). Trimming pared 6 bases from V and 2 bases from J, leaving 17 bases between. Germline CDR1 is SGHTA and CDR2 is FQGNSA. This CDR3 is 15 amino acids long. The CDR3, as DNA: TGTGCCAGCAGTCGGACGGGACTCAAGCCCTACGAGCAGTACTTC. It translates to CASSRTGLKPYEQYF.

The rearrangement links TRBV5-1 to TRBJ2-3; TRBD2 matches at 11 bases. V shed 4 bases and J 4 bases; nucleotides not matched to a gene: 5. The CDR3 is 15 amino acids. Germline V gives CDR1 SGHRS, CDR2 YFSETQ. The CDR3: CASSEIAGGPDTQYF. DNA for the CDR3: TGCGCCAGCAGCGAAATAGCGGGGGGGCCAGATACGCAGTATTTT.

By share, this clonotype counts as medium-sized (0.01 to 0.1%). The chain is built from TRBV6-1 and TRBJ2-2, with a possible D match to TRBD1 (5 bases). This CDR3 has 15 amino acids. V was pared by 3 bases and J by 1 base, with 9 bases between. CDR1 is MNHNS and CDR2 is SASEGT in the germline V gene. In DNA, the CDR3 is TGTGCCAGCAGTGATTGGGGCGGGAACACCGGGGAGCTGTTTTTT. Translating gives CASSDWGGNTGELFF.

This clonotype is labeled medium-sized. The gene calls are TRBV5-4 and TRBJ1-2; TRBD1 aligns across 9 bases. The CDR3 has 14 residues. The V segment lost 4 bases and the J segment 7 bases; nucleotides outside the gene matches: 8. The germline CDR1 and CDR2 sequences are SGHNT and YYREEE (reference sequence). The CDR3 region has the DNA TGTGCCAGCAGCGGGACAGGGCATCCTGGTGGCTACACCTTC. It specifies CASSGTGHPGGYTF.

The chain carries TRBV5-6 and TRBJ2-1; possibly TRBD2 for D (5 bases). V lost 4 bases, J lost 4 bases, and 9 bases lay in between. Germline V gene data show CDR1 as SGHDT and CDR2 as YYEEEE. This CDR3 has 13 residues. CDR3 in DNA: TGTGCCAGCAGCGAGGGCGGGTACAATGAGCAGTTCTTC. This codes for CASSEGGYNEQFF.